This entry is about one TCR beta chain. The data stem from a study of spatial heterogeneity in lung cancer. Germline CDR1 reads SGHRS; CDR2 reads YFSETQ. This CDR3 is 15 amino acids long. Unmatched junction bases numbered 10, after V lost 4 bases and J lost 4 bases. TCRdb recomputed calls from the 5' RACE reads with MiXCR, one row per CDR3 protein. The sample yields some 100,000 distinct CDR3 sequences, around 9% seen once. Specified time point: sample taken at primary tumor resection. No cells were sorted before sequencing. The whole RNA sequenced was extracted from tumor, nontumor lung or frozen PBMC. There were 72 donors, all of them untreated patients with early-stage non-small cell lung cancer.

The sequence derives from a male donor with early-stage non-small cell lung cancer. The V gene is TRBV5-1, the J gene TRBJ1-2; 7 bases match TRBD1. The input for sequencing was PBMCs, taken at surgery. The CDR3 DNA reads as TGCGCCAGCAGCCCACGAACAGGGGCCGGCTATGGCTACACCTTC. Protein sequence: CASSPRTGAGYGYTF.